These 3 T cell receptor beta chains were sequenced from one sample in a study of PD-L1 blockade in urothelial cancer. This sample's time point: pretreatment peripheral blood. TCRdb's table, derived via immunoSEQ multiplex PCR, lists solely in-frame clones and lacks some. The sample has 70,000 to 100,000 clones, 65% to 85% seen once. Sequences were derived from PBMCs, sampled around atezolizumab (anti-PD-L1) treatment. The receptors come from a man aged 55-75 years with urothelial cancer.

This clone was seen just once. The rearrangement uses TRBV6-1 and TRBJ1-1; the D gene is possibly TRBD1 (5 bases). The CDR3 runs 15 residues. V was clipped by 6 bases and J by 5 bases, with 19 bases between them. Germline V gene sequence: CDR1 MNHNS, CDR2 SASEGT. CDR3 bases: TGTGCCAGCAGAGATCTCTTGGGGGGTGGGACTGAAGCTTTCTTT. It codes for CASRDLLGGGTEAFF.

V usage is TRBV9 and J usage is TRBJ2-2, with 9 bases aligning to TRBD2. Germline values: CDR1 SGDLS, CDR2 YYNGEE. CDR3 length: 17 residues. The trim removed 0 bases at V and 3 bases at J, leaving 6 bases unmatched. CDR3 sequence: CASSVVAGGPDTGELFF. CDR3 sequence (DNA): TGTGCCAGCAGCGTAGTTGCGGGGGGGCCTGACACCGGGGAGCTGTTTTTT.

The chain uses TRBV30 and TRBJ1-1, with TRBD1 as a possible D gene (5 bases). The germline CDR1 and CDR2 sequences are GTSNPN and SVGIG (reference sequence). V dropped 6 bases and J dropped 5 bases, with 16 bases sitting between them. The CDR3 has 13 residues. CDR3 sequence reads: CACSPDGGTEAFF. The CDR3 DNA is TGTGCCTGTAGCCCCGACGGGGGTACTGAAGCTTTCTTT.